This T cell receptor (beta chain) is from a study of cytomegalovirus exposure and HLA in healthy donors. Vbeta (60) and Jbeta (13) primers were used in the PCR. Only in-frame clones appear in the TCRdb table, and some are missing; sequencing was by immunoSEQ multiplex PCR. Here the sample spans about 100,000 clones, roughly 73% being singletons. This clone has only a few counts. Sequences were obtained from PBMCs. The clonotype was recovered from a man over 45 in good health and CMV-seropositive.

CDR3 loop: CASSIGTSGAEAFF. The CDR3 DNA is TGTGCCAGTAGTATTGGCACGTCCGGGGCTGAAGCTTTCTTT. J is TRBJ1-1 and V is TRBV19, with D hard to call. The CDR3 covers 14 residues. Trimming removed 3 bases from V and 6 bases from J, with 14 bases in between. Looked up from germline, CDR1 is LNHDA and CDR2 is SQIVND (reference sequence).